This record looks at one T cell receptor (beta chain) sequence and its context. CDR1 and CDR2 from the germline V gene are MNHEY and SMNVEV (reference sequence). There are 16 residues in the CDR3. V dropped 3 bases and J dropped 5; count of bases not matched to a gene: 9. Here immunoSEQ multiplex PCR was the method, and the copy in TCRdb shows in-frame clones only, minus some. The data show about 100,000 clones, roughly 90% seen once. This sample is part of a study of blood T cell repertoires in COVID-19. J is TRBJ1-1 and V is TRBV27; 10 nucleotides line up with TRBD1. The TCR was taken from a man in his sixties with acute or convalescent COVID-19. The sample taken for sequencing was peripheral blood. The CDR3 loop is CASSFRQGALGTEAFF. In DNA form, the CDR3 reads TGTGCCAGCAGTTTCCGACAGGGGGCCTTGGGGACTGAAGCTTTCTTT.